This TCR beta chain was identified in a study of CD8+ T cells in alopecia areata. This clone was found a few times. Germline CDR1 SGHVS, CDR2 FNYEAQ. The CDR3 has 8 amino acids. V was trimmed by 10 bases and J by 13 bases, leaving 10 bases between them. Sequencing relied on a cDNA template that was reverse transcribed from extracted RNA. This table comes from immunoSEQ multiplex PCR, and its TCRdb copy is limited to in-frame clones, with some not included. The sample includes about 110,000 clones, over 55% of them seen just once. This receptor was obtained from a human donor with alopecia areata. The chain employs TRBV7-6 and TRBJ2-5; D not certain. The sequenced material came from NKG2D-low CD8+ T cells sorted from blood. CDR3 bases: TGTGCCACCCAACCGGGGTACTTC. It codes for CATQPGYF.